The 29 T cell receptor beta chains in this list originate from one sample, sequenced in a study of T cell responses to AZD1222 COVID-19 vaccine. Data came from immunoSEQ multiplex PCR; TCRdb stores just in-frame clones and leaves some out. The sample lists about 150,000 clones, 80% to 95% occurring once. This specimen was peripheral blood, taken 28 days after the second AZD1222 dose. Every receptor here comes from an adult who received the AZD1222 COVID-19 vaccine.

The chain employs TRBV27 and TRBJ2-7; 15 bases agree with TRBD2. V was pared by 7 bases and J by 0 bases, with 7 bases of the junction left unmatched. Germline CDR1 reads MNHEY; CDR2 reads SMNVEV (reference sequence). The CDR3 loop spans 17 amino acids. The CDR3 region has the DNA TGTGCCAGCACCACGGGACTAGCGGGAGGAAGCTCCTACGAGCAGTACTTC. Translated, it gives CASTTGLAGGSSYEQYF.

This chain links TRBV7-6 with TRBJ2-1; a possible D gene is TRBD2 (6 bases). Per germline, CDR1 SGHVS and CDR2 FNYEAQ. Trimming removed 1 base at V and 2 bases at J, with 12 bases between. CDR3 length: 16 amino acids. CDR3 sequence (DNA): TGTGCCAGCAGCTTAGACTCAGCGGGCACCTACAATGAGCAGTTCTTC. Protein sequence: CASSLDSAGTYNEQFF.

The chain joins TRBV4-3 to TRBJ1-1; the D is unclear. Germline-derived CDR1 and CDR2 are LGHNA and YSLEER. V lost 1 base, J lost 8 bases, and 17 bases lay in between. CDR3 length equals 15 residues. CDR3 nucleotides: TGCGCCAGCAGCCAAGTTCAGAGTGTAGGGCAAGAAGCTTTCTTT. Translating gives CASSQVQSVGQEAFF.

The chain carries TRBV10-3 and TRBJ2-7; 7 bases are a match to TRBD1. Germline values: CDR1 ENHRY, CDR2 SYGVKD. V was clipped by 8 bases and J by 6 bases; unmatched bases: 16. The length of the CDR3 is 15 residues. CDR3 nucleotides: TGTGCCATCGGGGTTGTTCAGGCAGGGGGTAGCGAGCAGTACTTC. Amino acid sequence: CAIGVVQAGGSEQYF.

This clone was seen only once. This sequence joins TRBV30 and TRBJ1-4; no reliable D call. The CDR3 loop spans 13 amino acids. CDR1 GTSNPN and CDR2 SVGIG come from the germline V gene (reference sequence). Trimming pared 5 bases from V and 0 bases from J, leaving 7 bases between. This CDR3 is CAWETSTNEKLFF. The CDR3 region has the DNA TGTGCCTGGGAGACGTCAACTAATGAAAAACTGTTTTTT.

This clone was seen only once. This chain joins TRBV2 and TRBJ1-5, with 8 positions matching TRBD1. Looked up from germline, CDR1 is SNHLY and CDR2 is FYNNEI. The length of the CDR3 is 17 residues. J lost 1 base, V lost 6 bases, and 11 bases had no gene match. The DNA of the CDR3 is TGTGCCAGCAGGGGGGACAGGACGGGCGTAAGCAATCAGCCCCAGCATTTT. Residues: CASRGDRTGVSNQPQHF.

This rearrangement joins TRBV5-1 to TRBJ2-2; D tentatively reads TRBD1 or TRBD2 (6 bases each). Germline lookup yields CDR1 SGHRS and CDR2 YFSETQ. Trimming cost V 5 bases and J 0 bases, with 11 bases left between them. This CDR3 comprises 15 residues. CDR3 loop: CASRQGGTNTGELFF. In DNA, the CDR3 is TGCGCCAGCAGACAGGGCGGGACGAACACCGGGGAGCTGTTTTTT.

This chain uses TRBV4-2 with TRBJ2-7, with D perhaps being TRBD1 or TRBD2 (5 bases each). Trimming cost V 0 bases and J 2 bases, with 11 bases left between them. This CDR3 has 15 amino acids. Germline assignment: CDR1 LGHNA and CDR2 YNFKEQ. The DNA of the CDR3 is TGTGCCAGCAGCCAAGAACGGGACGGACCCTACGAGCAGTACTTC. It encodes CASSQERDGPYEQYF.

V is TRBV18 and J is TRBJ1-3; D call uncertain. Germline V lookup: CDR1 KGHSH, CDR2 LQKENI. Between the trimmed V and J ends, which lost 4 bases and 2 bases, there was a span of 12 bases. This CDR3 is built from 15 residues. The CDR3 loop reads CASSQGSFAGNTIYF. CDR3 DNA: TGTGCCAGCTCACAGGGAAGCTTTGCTGGAAACACCATATATTTT.

The chain uses TRBV5-5 and TRBJ2-1, with TRBD2 matching 8 bases. The CDR3 totals 15 residues. V gave up 1 base and J gave up 4 bases; unmatched junction bases: 4. Germline V lookup: CDR1 SGHKS, CDR2 YYEKEE (reference sequence). CDR3 sequence reads: CASSLSAGGYNEQFF. CDR3 DNA: TGTGCCAGCAGCTTGTCCGCGGGAGGTTACAATGAGCAGTTCTTC.

The rearrangement uses TRBV4-3 and TRBJ1-1; D gene uncertain. Looked up from germline, CDR1 is LGHNA and CDR2 is YSLEER. V was trimmed by 1 base and J by 7 bases, leaving 10 bases between them. The CDR3 extends over 13 amino acids. The DNA for the CDR3 is TGCGCCAGCAGCCAAGCTGAGGCAAATGAAGCTTTCTTT. Translating it yields CASSQAEANEAFF.

This clone has more than one count but fewer than ten. V gene TRBV14 combines with J gene TRBJ2-5; 13 bases match TRBD2. The trim removed 2 bases at V and 4 bases at J, leaving 4 bases unmatched. The germline CDR1 and CDR2 sequences are SGHDN and FVKESK. This CDR3 spans 16 amino acids. This CDR3 reads CASSQPGTSGTETQYF. The DNA of the CDR3 is TGTGCCAGCAGCCAACCCGGGACTAGCGGGACAGAGACCCAGTACTTC.

This chain uses TRBV5-1 with TRBJ2-7; 10 bases are a match to TRBD2. Germline CDR1 and CDR2: SGHRS and YFSETQ. The CDR3 is 14 residues long. V gave up 2 bases and J gave up 5 bases; unmatched junction bases: 4. The CDR3 sequence is CASSFILAGNEQYF. The CDR3 DNA reads as TGCGCCAGCAGCTTTATACTAGCGGGAAACGAGCAGTACTTC.

On this clone: At one boundary the junction diverges from the germline segment, which might be a read error. The chain uses TRBV6-5 and TRBJ2-7; possible D gene TRBD2, 6 bases. Germline V lookup: CDR1 MNHEY, CDR2 SVGAGI. This CDR3 spans 11 amino acids. The CDR3: CASSRGYVQYF. CDR3 nucleotide sequence: TGTGCCAGCAGCCGGGGGTACGTGCAGTACTTC.

Ten or more counts support this clone. The chain is built from TRBV15 and TRBJ1-5; a possible D gene is TRBD1 (5 bases). Germline CDR1 LNHNV, CDR2 YYDKDF (reference sequence). This CDR3 has 15 residues. V was shortened by 3 bases and J by 8 bases, with 17 bases between the two germline ends. CDR3 sequence reads: CATSRTRDAIKPQHF. In DNA form, the CDR3 reads TGTGCCACCAGCAGGACCCGGGACGCGATCAAGCCCCAGCATTTT.

This rearrangement joins TRBV30 to TRBJ2-5, with a possible D match to TRBD2 (5 bases). V was cut by 4 bases and J by 0 bases, with 6 bases left in between. CDR1 and CDR2 from the germline V gene are GTSNPN and SVGIG (reference sequence). The CDR3 loop spans 12 amino acids. The CDR3 bases are TGTGCCTGGATGGACTACCAAGAGACCCAGTACTTC. Its translation is CAWMDYQETQYF.

The V gene is TRBV29-1, the J gene TRBJ2-7; 10 bases fit TRBD1. The ends lost 6 bases at V and 4 bases at J; junction bases unmatched: 6. The CDR3 contains 13 residues. The germline CDR1 and CDR2 sequences are SQVTM and ANQGSEA. The CDR3 DNA is TGCAGCGTGCGACAGGGGGCAGGTTACGAGCAGTACTTC. Protein product: CSVRQGAGYEQYF.

A few counts support this clone. V is TRBV18 and J is TRBJ2-7; D perhaps matches TRBD2 (5 bases). CDR1 and CDR2 (germline): KGHSH, LQKENI. Trimming took 2 bases from V and 7 from J, leaving 21 bases between them. The CDR3 has 16 residues. This CDR3 reads CASSPTREAVGSEQYF. Here the CDR3 DNA reads TGTGCCAGCTCACCAACGAGGGAAGCCGTTGGATCTGAGCAGTACTTC.

The V gene is TRBV12-3 or TRBV12-4, the J gene TRBJ1-5; 9 bases are a match to TRBD1. The CDR3 has 13 residues. The junction had 0 bases not matched to a gene; V was cut back by 5 bases and J by 4 bases. The CDR3 is CASSGTGNQPQHF. CDR3 coding DNA: TGTGCCAGCAGTGGGACAGGGAATCAGCCCCAGCATTTT.

This chain uses TRBV5-5 with TRBJ1-1; D uncertain. Trimming removed 0 bases at V and 1 base at J, with 4 bases between. The germline V gene has CDR1 SGHKS and CDR2 YYEKEE (reference sequence). This CDR3 contains 13 residues. The CDR3 spells CASSLAPNTEAFF. DNA of the CDR3: TGTGCCAGCAGCTTGGCCCCGAACACTGAAGCTTTCTTT.

The chain combines TRBV18 with TRBJ1-5; 8 nucleotides align to TRBD1. This CDR3 spans 15 amino acids. Germline CDR1 and CDR2: KGHSH and LQKENI. V gave up 3 bases and J gave up 3 bases; unmatched junction bases: 4. The DNA of the CDR3 is TGTGCCAGCTCACCCCGGACAGGGAACAATCAGCCCCAGCATTTT. This sequence encodes CASSPRTGNNQPQHF.

The count of this clone is one. The chain couples TRBV5-8 to TRBJ1-2; no clear D. Germline V gene sequence: CDR1 SGHTS, CDR2 YDEGEE. Trimming shortened V by 1 base and J by 6 bases, and 16 bases separated the two germline ends. The CDR3 is made up of 15 amino acids. The CDR3 coding sequence is TGTGCCAGCAGCTTGCGTTATAGTTCCCGAAATGGCTACACCTTC. The encoded protein is CASSLRYSSRNGYTF. Together with reference TRBV5-8 and TRBJ1-2, the CDR3 gives the full variable domain: EAGVTQSPTHLIKTRGQQATLRCSPISGHTSVYWYQQALGLGLQFLLWYDEGEERNRGNFPPRFSGRQFPNYSSELNVNALELEDSALYLCASSLRYSSRNGYTFGSGTRLTVV.

This chain links TRBV30 with TRBJ1-1; D remains ambiguous. CDR3 size: 13 residues. Trimming shortened V by 0 bases and J by 1 base, and 6 bases separated the two germline ends. Germline V gene sequence: CDR1 GTSNPN, CDR2 SVGIG (reference sequence). The CDR3, as DNA: TGTGCCTGGAGTGTGACAAGGAACACTGAAGCTTTCTTT. It encodes CAWSVTRNTEAFF.

This clone was seen only a few times. The chain uses TRBV7-9 and TRBJ2-7; 10 nucleotides agree with TRBD2. This CDR3 is 15 amino acids long. With V trimmed by 1 base and J by 3 bases, 3 bases remained unmatched. CDR1 SEHNR and CDR2 FQNEAQ come from the germline V gene (reference sequence). For the CDR3, the DNA is TGTGCCAGCAGCTTAGGTAGCGGGAGGCTCTACGAGCAGTACTTC. Residues: CASSLGSGRLYEQYF. Combining the CDR3 with reference TRBV7-9 and TRBJ2-7 gives the whole variable domain DTGVSQNPRHKITKRGQNVTFRCDPISEHNRLYWYRQTLGQGPEFLTYFQNEAQLEKSRLLSDRFSAERPKGSFSTLEIQRTEQGDSAMYLCASSLGSGRLYEQYFGPGTRLTVT.

The chain has TRBV5-4 and TRBJ2-3; TRBD2 matches 9 bases. CDR3 length equals 13 residues. V gave up 4 bases and J gave up 6 bases; unmatched junction bases: 3. Germline assignment: CDR1 SGHNT and CDR2 YYREEE (reference sequence). CDR3 bases: TGTGCCAGCAGCAGGACTAGCGCGGATACGCAGTATTTT. This gives the protein CASSRTSADTQYF.

Written as DNA, the CDR3 is TGTGCCAGCAGTGAAAAGGGGACACTGAACACTGAAGCTTTCTTT. Translation gives CASSEKGTLNTEAFF. V and J are TRBV6-1 and TRBJ1-1, with a tentative D call TRBD1 (6 bases). The V gene lost 2 bases and the J gene lost 0 bases, with 10 bases spanning the gap. Per germline, CDR1 MNHNS and CDR2 SASEGT. This CDR3 spans 15 amino acids.

The chain carries TRBV19 and TRBJ2-6, with D hard to call. V dropped 5 bases and J dropped 0 bases, with 11 bases sitting between them. The CDR3 length is 16 residues. Germline CDR1 LNHDA, CDR2 SQIVND (reference sequence). CDR3 DNA: TGTGCCAGTAGTCCCCCCGGTCGCTCTGGGGCCAACGTCCTGACTTTC. Translation: CASSPPGRSGANVLTF.

The V and J genes are TRBV2 and TRBJ2-2; 12 nucleotides line up with TRBD2. The CDR3 length is 16 residues. V lost 3 bases, J lost 6 bases, and 5 bases stayed unmatched. Germline V gene sequence: CDR1 SNHLY, CDR2 FYNNEI. CDR3: CASSDSTSGSSGELFF. CDR3 nucleotides: TGTGCCAGCAGTGACTCGACTAGCGGGAGTTCCGGGGAGCTGTTTTTT.

This rearrangement joins TRBV2 to TRBJ2-7, with D perhaps being TRBD1 or TRBD2 (5 bases each). Germline CDR1 is SNHLY and CDR2 is FYNNEI. V gave up 7 bases and J gave up 4 bases, with 20 bases separating them. The CDR3 has 15 amino acids. This CDR3 reads CASKLSGTGPYEQYF. The CDR3 region has the DNA TGTGCCAGCAAGCTCTCCGGGACGGGACCGTACGAGCAGTACTTC.